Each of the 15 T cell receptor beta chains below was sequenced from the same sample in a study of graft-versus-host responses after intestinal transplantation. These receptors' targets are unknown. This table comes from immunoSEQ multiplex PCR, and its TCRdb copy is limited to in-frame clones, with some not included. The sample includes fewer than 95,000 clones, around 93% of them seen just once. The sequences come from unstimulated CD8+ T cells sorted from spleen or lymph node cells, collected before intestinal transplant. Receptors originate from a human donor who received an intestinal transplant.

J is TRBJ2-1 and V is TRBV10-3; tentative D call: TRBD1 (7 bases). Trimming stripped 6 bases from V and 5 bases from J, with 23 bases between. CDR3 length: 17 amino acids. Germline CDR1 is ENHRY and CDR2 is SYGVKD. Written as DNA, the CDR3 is TGTGCCATCAGCAAAGTCTCGGGGGCAGGGGGGAACAATGAGCAGTTCTTC. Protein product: CAISKVSGAGGNNEQFF.

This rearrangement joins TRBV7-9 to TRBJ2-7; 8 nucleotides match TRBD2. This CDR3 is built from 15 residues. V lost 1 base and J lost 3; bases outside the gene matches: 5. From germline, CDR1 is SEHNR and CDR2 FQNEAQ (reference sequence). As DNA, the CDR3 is TGTGCCAGCAGCTTAGAGGGCGGGGGGTACTACGAGCAGTACTTC. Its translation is CASSLEGGGYYEQYF.

CDR3 region: CASTEKPGGAPYNEQFF. The CDR3 nucleotides read TGTGCCAGCACCGAGAAACCGGGGGGGGCCCCCTACAATGAGCAGTTCTTC. The chain carries TRBV7-6 and TRBJ2-1; 8 nucleotides agree with TRBD2. The J segment lost 2 bases and the V segment lost 7 bases, leaving 13 bases of the junction unmatched. Germline V CDR1 and CDR2: SGHVS, FNYEAQ. The CDR3 is 17 amino acids.

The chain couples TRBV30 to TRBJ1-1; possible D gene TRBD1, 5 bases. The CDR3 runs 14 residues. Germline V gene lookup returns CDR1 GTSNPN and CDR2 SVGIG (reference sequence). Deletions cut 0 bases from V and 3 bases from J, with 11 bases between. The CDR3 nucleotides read TGTGCCTGGAGTGTGGCAGGGTGGGACACTGAAGCTTTCTTT. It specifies CAWSVAGWDTEAFF.

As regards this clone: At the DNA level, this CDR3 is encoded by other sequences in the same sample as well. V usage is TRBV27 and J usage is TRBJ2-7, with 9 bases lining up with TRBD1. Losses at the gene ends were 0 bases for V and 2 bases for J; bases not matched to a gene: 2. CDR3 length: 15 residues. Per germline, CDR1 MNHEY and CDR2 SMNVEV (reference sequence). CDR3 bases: TGTGCCAGCAGTTTATCGGGACAGGGACCCTACGAGCAGTACTTC. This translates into CASSLSGQGPYEQYF.

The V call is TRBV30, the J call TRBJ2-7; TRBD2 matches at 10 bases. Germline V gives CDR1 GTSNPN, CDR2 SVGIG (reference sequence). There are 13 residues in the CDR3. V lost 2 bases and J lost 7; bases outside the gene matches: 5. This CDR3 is CAWSQRGGGEQYF. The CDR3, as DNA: TGTGCCTGGAGTCAGCGGGGGGGCGGAGAGCAGTACTTC.

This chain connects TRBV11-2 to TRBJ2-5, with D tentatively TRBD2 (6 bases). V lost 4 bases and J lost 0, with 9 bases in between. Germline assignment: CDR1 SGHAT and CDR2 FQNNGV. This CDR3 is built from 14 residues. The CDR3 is CASSSWRDQETQYF. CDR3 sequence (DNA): TGTGCCAGCAGCTCCTGGAGGGACCAAGAGACCCAGTACTTC.

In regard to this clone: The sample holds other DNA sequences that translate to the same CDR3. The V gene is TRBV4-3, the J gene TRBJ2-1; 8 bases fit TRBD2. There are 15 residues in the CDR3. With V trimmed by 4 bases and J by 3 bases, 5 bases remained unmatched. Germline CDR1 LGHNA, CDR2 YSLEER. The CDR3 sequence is CASSRAGGGYNEQFF. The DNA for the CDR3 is TGCGCCAGCAGCCGGGCGGGAGGAGGCTACAATGAGCAGTTCTTC.

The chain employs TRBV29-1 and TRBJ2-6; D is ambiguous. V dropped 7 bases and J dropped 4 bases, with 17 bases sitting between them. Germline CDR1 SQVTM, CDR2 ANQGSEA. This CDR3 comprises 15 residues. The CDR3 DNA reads TGCAGCGCAGAAGTACCTAGGAGCGGGGCCAACGTCCTGACTTTC. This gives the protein CSAEVPRSGANVLTF.

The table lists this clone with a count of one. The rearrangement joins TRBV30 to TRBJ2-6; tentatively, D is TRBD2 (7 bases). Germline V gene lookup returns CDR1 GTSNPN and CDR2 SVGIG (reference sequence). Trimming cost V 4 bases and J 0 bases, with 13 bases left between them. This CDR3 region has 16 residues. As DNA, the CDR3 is TGTGCCTGGATGGGGGGGCCGAGCTCTGGGGCCAACGTCCTGACTTTC. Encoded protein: CAWMGGPSSGANVLTF.

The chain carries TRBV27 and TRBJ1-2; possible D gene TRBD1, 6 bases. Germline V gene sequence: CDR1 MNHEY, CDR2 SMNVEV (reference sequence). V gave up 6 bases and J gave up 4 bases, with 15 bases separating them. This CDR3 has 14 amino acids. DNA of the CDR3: TGTGCCAGCAGCTCATACAGGGATTTCTATGGCTACACCTTC. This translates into CASSSYRDFYGYTF.

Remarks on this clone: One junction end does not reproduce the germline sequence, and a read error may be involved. The DNA of the CDR3 is TGTGCCAGCAGTGAGGAAGAAGGACACGCTTTT. This gives the protein CASSEEEGHAF. This sequence joins TRBV2 and TRBJ2-3, with D perhaps TRBD1 (5 bases). The CDR3 loop spans 11 amino acids. Germline values: CDR1 SNHLY, CDR2 FYNNEI.

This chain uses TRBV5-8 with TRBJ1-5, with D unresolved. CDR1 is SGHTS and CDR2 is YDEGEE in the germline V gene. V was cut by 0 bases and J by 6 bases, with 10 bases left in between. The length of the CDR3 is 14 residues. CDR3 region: CASSLGSFFQPQHF. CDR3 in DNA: TGTGCCAGCAGCTTGGGCAGTTTTTTTCAGCCCCAGCATTTT.

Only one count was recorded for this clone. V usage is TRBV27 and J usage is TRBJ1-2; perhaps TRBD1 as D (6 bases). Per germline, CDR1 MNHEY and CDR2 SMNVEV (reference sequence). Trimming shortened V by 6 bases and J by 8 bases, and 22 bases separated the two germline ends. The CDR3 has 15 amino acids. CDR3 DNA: TGTGCCAGCAGCATGGTCGGGGGGCGACTTTGGGGCTACACCTTC. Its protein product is CASSMVGGRLWGYTF.

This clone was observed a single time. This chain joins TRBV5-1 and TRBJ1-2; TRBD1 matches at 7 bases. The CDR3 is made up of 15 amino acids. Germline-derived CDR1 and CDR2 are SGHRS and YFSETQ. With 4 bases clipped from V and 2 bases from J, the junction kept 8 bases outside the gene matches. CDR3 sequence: CASSLATGPNYGYTF. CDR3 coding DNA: TGCGCCAGCAGCCTCGCGACAGGGCCGAACTATGGCTACACCTTC.